The clone carrying this T cell receptor beta chain was counted only a few times. Its antigen is not identified. With 2 bases removed from V and 10 bases from J, the gap between germline ends came to 15 bases. From germline, CDR1 is DFQATT and CDR2 SNEGSKA (reference sequence). The CDR3 is made up of 13 amino acids. TCR beta libraries were prepared from cDNA with unique molecular identifiers. TCRdb reprocessed the PCR reads with MiXCR, giving one entry per CDR3 protein. The data show hundreds of thousands of distinct CDR3 sequences, with roughly three fifths seen just once and roughly 12% held by the top ten. The data are from a study of post-analysis software for immune sequencing data. Study-wide results and caveats: A few TRBV segments (TRBV5-6, TRBV5-1 and TRBV20-1 among them) occurred more frequently in patients than in controls.

Sequenced sample: blood. The chain recombines TRBV20-1 with TRBJ2-1; weak D call: TRBD2 (7 bases). This receptor was obtained from a girl aged 2-9 years with multiple sclerosis. The CDR3 region has the DNA TGCAGTGCTAGACATCCGGGGGGCAGGGAGCAGTTCTTC. Translation gives CSARHPGGREQFF.